This is a list of T cell receptor beta chains from one sample in a study of cytotoxic CD8 clonotypes in ibrutinib-treated CLL. Clones were read by immunoSEQ multiplex PCR, and TCRdb kept only the in-frame ones, dropping some. The sample lists hundreds of thousands of clones, just over 70% seen once, with roughly 5.9% in the top ten. Sample: PBMCs, taken after 12 months of ibrutinib treatment. The source of these receptors is a human donor with chronic lymphocytic leukemia. CDR3s include the opening cysteine and the closing phenylalanine or tryptophan. A D gene is named only where the DNA matches it firmly. Only some rows state a clone size, as once, few, many or a class for expanded clones.

abundance | j_gene | v_gene | d_gene | CDR3nt | CDR3aa
few | TRBJ1-1 | TRBV19 | NA | TGTGCCAGTAGTCACCCGTCCACTGAAGCTTTCTTT | CASSHPSTEAFF
NA | TRBJ1-1 | TRBV6-5 | NA | TGTGCCAGCCACGAGGCCTTACGGGCTTTCTTT | CASHEALRAFF
NA | TRBJ2-1 | TRBV5-1 | TRBD1 | TGCGCCAGCAGCGGGGGAGGGACAGGGTTGGTCAATGAGCAGTTCTTC | CASSGGGTGLVNEQFF
few | TRBJ1-1 | TRBV19 | NA | TGTGCCAGTACGGGCAGGGCGGACACTGAAGCTTTCTTT | CASTGRADTEAFF
NA | TRBJ1-5 | TRBV27 | NA | TGTGCCAGCAGTCCTCCAGAGGGGGTCGGGGGCAATCAGCCCCAGCATTTT | CASSPPEGVGGNQPQHF
NA | TRBJ1-3 | TRBV7-2 | NA | TGTGCCAGCAGCTTAAAAACAGGGAACTCTGGAAACACCATATATTTT | CASSLKTGNSGNTIYF
few | TRBJ1-1 | TRBV27 | NA | TGTGCCAGCAGCCTGGACCGGACGGGGAACACTGAAGCTTTCTTT | CASSLDRTGNTEAFF
NA | TRBJ1-4 | TRBV6-5 | TRBD1 | TGTGCCAGCAGTTACAGGGGGCGAGGAACTAATGAAAAACTGTTTTTT | CASSYRGRGTNEKLFF
few | TRBJ2-4 | TRBV11-2 | TRBD2 | TGTGCCAGCAGCTTGGCGAGCGGGAGTAACATTCAGTACTTC | CASSLASGSNIQYF
NA | TRBJ2-1 | TRBV5-1 | NA | TGCGCCAGCAGTTTGACCCAGGGGTCCAATGAGCAGTTCTTC | CASSLTQGSNEQFF
NA | TRBJ1-4 | TRBV7-9 | TRBD1 | TGTGCCAGCAATCCGGGACAGGGAATTGAAAAACTGTTTTTT | CASNPGQGIEKLFF
NA | TRBJ2-7 | TRBV5-1 | NA | TGCGCCAGCAGCTTACAGGTTAGCTCCTACGAGCAGTACTTC | CASSLQVSSYEQYF
NA | TRBJ2-5 | TRBV5-8 | NA | TGTGCCAGCACCCCGTTCCCCTCGGGGACCCAGTACTTC | CASTPFPSGTQYF
NA | TRBJ1-4 | TRBV5-1 | NA | TGCGCCAGCAGCTTTGCGCCACGGACTAATGAAAAACTGTTTTTT | CASSFAPRTNEKLFF
NA | TRBJ2-6 | TRBV13 | NA | TGTGCCAGCAGCTTAAGGGCAGGGACCGGCTCTGGGGCCAACGTCCTGACTTTC | CASSLRAGTGSGANVLTF
NA | TRBJ2-1 | TRBV28 | NA | TGTGCCAGCAGTATCATAGGCATGAGGGGTTCGAGAGAGCAGTTCTTC | CASSIIGMRGSREQFF
few | TRBJ1-5 | TRBV6-5 | NA | TGTGCCAGCAGTGACCACAGACCTGGCCAGCCCCAGCATTTT | CASSDHRPGQPQHF
NA | TRBJ2-3 | TRBV29-1 | TRBD2 | TGCAGCGCAACCCTGGGAGCGGGAGGGTCCCGCACAGATACGCAGTATTTT | CSATLGAGGSRTDTQYF
NA | TRBJ1-1 | TRBV29-1 | NA | TGCAGCGTTCCCATCCGGGGGTCGAACACTGAAGCTTTCTTT | CSVPIRGSNTEAFF
NA | TRBJ1-2 | TRBV5-1 | NA | TGCGCCAGCAGCCCCGGGGCCAGTCGCTATGGCTACACCTTC | CASSPGASRYGYTF